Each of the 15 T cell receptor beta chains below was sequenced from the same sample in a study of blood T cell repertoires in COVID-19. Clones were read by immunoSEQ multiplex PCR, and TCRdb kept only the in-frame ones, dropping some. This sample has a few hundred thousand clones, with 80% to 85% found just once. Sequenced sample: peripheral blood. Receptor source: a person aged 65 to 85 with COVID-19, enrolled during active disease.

CDR3 amino acids: CASSLETSGGVTGELFF. The CDR3 bases are TGCGCCAGCAGCCTCGAGACTAGCGGGGGGGTTACCGGGGAGCTGTTTTTT. This rearrangement joins TRBV4-1 to TRBJ2-2; 14 bases match TRBD2. CDR1 MGHRA and CDR2 YSYEKL come from the germline V gene. V lost 4 bases to trimming and J lost 5 bases; unmatched junction nucleotides: 6. The CDR3 spans 17 residues.

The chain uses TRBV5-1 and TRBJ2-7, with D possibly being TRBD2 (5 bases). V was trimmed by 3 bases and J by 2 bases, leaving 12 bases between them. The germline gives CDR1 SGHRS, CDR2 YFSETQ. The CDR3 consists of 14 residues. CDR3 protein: CASSSLGVAYEQYF. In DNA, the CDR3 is TGCGCCAGCAGCTCCCTCGGGGTGGCCTACGAGCAGTACTTC.

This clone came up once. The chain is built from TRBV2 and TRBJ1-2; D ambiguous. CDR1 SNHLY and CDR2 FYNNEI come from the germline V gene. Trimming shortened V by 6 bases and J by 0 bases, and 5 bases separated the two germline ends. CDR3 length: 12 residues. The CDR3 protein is CASSTANYGYTF. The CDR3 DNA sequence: TGTGCCAGCAGCACGGCTAACTATGGCTACACCTTC.

CDR3 region: CAWGQGSGRSNQPQHF. Written as DNA, the CDR3 is TGTGCCTGGGGACAGGGTTCAGGTCGTAGCAATCAGCCCCAGCATTTT. The chain is built from TRBV30 and TRBJ1-5, with TRBD1 identical over 8 bases. The CDR3 totals 16 residues. Looked up from germline, CDR1 is GTSNPN and CDR2 is SVGIG (reference sequence). Trimming removed 5 bases from V and 0 bases from J; junction bases left unmatched: 9.

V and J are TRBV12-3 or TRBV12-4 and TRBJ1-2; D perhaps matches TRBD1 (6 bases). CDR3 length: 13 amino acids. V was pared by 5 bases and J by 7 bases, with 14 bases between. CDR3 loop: CASSPRTASGYTF. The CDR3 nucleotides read TGTGCCAGCAGTCCGAGGACAGCGAGTGGCTACACCTTC.

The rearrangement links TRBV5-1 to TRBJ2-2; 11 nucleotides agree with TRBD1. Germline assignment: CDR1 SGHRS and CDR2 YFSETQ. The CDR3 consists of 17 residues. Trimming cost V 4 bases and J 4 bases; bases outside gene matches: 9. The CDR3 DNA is TGCGCCAGCAGCCAAGGACAGGGGGCGCGAGGCACCGGGGAGCTGTTTTTT. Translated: CASSQGQGARGTGELFF.

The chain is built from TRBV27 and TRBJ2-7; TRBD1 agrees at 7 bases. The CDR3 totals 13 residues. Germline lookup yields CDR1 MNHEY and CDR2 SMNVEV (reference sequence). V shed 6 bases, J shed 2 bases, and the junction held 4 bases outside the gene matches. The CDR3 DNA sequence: TGTGCCAGCAGCGACGGGACAGCCTACGAGCAGTACTTC. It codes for CASSDGTAYEQYF.

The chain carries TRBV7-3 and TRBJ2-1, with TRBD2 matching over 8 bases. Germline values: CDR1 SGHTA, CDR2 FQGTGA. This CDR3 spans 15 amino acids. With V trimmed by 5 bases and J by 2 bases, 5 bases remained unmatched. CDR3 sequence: CASSASGGTYNEQFF. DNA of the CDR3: TGTGCCAGCAGCGCCAGCGGGGGTACCTACAATGAGCAGTTCTTC.

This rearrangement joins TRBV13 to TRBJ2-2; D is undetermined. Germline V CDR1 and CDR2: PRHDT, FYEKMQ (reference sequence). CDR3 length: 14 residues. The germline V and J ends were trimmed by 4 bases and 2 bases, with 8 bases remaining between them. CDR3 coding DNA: TGTGCCAGCAGCTCCCCTCTTAACACCGGGGAGCTGTTTTTT. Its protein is CASSSPLNTGELFF.

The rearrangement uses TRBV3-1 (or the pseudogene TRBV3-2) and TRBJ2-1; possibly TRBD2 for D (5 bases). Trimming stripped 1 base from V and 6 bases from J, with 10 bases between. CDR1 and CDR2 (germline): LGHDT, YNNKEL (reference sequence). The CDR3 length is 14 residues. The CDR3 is CASSQAAGGNEQFF. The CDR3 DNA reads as TGTGCCAGCAGCCAAGCGGCAGGAGGCAATGAGCAGTTCTTC.

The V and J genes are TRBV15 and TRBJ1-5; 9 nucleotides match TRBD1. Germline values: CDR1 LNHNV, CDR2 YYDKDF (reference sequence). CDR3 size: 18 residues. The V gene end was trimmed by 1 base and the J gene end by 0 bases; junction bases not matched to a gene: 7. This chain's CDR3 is CATSRVRTGVYSNQPQHF. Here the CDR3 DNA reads TGTGCCACCAGCAGAGTGAGGACAGGGGTATATAGCAATCAGCCCCAGCATTTT.

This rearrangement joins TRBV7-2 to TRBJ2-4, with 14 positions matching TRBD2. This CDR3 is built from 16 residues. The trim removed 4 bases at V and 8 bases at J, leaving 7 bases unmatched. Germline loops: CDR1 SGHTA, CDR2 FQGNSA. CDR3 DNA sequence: TGTGCCAGCAGCTCAGGACTAGCGGGAGGAGGAGACATTCAGTACTTC. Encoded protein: CASSSGLAGGGDIQYF.

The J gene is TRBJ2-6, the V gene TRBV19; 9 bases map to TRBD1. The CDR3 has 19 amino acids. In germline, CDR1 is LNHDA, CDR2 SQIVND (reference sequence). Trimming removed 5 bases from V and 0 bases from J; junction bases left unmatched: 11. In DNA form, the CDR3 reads TGTGCCAGTAGTCCCGGGACAGGGCGTAGGGCCTCTGGGGCCAACGTCCTGACTTTC. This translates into CASSPGTGRRASGANVLTF. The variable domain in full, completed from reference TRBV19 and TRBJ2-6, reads DGGITQSPKYLFRKEGQNVTLSCEQNLNHDAMYWYRQDPGQGLRLIYYSQIVNDFQKGDIAEGYSVSREKKESFPLTVTSAQKNPTAFYLCASSPGTGRRASGANVLTFGAGSRLTVL.

Here the CDR3 DNA reads TGTGCCAGCAGCCTCGATGGTGGCAGCCAAGAGACCCAGTACTTC. Its protein is CASSLDGGSQETQYF. V is TRBV3-1 (or the pseudogene TRBV3-2) and J is TRBJ2-5; unclear D gene. CDR1 is LGHDT, CDR2 YNNKEL, per germline (reference sequence). This CDR3 is built from 15 residues. Trimming removed 4 bases from V and 1 base from J, with 13 bases in between.

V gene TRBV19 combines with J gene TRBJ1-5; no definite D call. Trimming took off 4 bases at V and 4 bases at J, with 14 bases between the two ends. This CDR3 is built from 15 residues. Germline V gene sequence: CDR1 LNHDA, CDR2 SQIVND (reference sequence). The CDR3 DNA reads TGTGCCAGTAGTACCAAGCGGGGTCCAAATCAGCCCCAGCATTTT. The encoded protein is CASSTKRGPNQPQHF.